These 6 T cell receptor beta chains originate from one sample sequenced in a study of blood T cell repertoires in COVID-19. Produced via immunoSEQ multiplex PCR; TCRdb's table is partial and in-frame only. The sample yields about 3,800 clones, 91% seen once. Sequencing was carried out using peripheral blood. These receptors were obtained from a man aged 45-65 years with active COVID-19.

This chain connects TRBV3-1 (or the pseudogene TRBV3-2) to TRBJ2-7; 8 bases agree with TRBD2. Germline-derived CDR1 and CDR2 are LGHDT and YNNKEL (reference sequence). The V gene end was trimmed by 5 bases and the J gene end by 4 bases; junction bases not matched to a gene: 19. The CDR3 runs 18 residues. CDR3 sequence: CASSLRVGGAGDSYEQYF. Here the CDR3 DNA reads TGTGCCAGCAGCTTAAGGGTTGGGGGAGCGGGGGACTCTTACGAGCAGTACTTC.

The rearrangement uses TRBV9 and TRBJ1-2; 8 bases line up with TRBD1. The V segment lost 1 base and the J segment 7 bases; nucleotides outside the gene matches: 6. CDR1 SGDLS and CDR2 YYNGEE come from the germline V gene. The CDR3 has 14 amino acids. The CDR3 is CASSVRTGMGGYTF. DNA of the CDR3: TGTGCCAGCAGCGTACGGACAGGGATGGGTGGCTACACCTTC.

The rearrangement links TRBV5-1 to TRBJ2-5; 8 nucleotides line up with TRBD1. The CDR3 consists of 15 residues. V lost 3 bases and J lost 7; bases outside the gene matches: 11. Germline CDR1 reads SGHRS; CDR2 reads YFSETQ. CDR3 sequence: CASSWPQGARGTQYF. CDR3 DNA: TGCGCCAGCAGCTGGCCCCAGGGGGCGCGGGGGACCCAGTACTTC.

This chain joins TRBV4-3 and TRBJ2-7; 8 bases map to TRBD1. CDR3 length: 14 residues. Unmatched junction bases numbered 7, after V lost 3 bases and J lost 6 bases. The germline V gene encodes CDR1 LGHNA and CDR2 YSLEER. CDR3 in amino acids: CASSHGQGIGEQYF. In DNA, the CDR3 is TGCGCCAGCAGCCATGGACAGGGAATCGGCGAGCAGTACTTC.

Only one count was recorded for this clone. The CDR3 DNA follows: TGTGCCACCAGCAGAGATCTTCGCGCTAGTCCAGATACGCAGTATTTT. This codes for CATSRDLRASPDTQYF. The chain links TRBV15 to TRBJ2-3; no reliable D call. Deletions cut 0 bases from V and 4 bases from J, with 14 bases between. The germline CDR1 and CDR2 sequences are LNHNV and YYDKDF (reference sequence). This CDR3 contains 16 residues.

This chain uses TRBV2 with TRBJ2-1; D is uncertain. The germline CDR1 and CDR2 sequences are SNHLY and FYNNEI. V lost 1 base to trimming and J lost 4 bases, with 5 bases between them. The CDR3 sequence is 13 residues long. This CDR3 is CASSEVSYNEQFF. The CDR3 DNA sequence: TGTGCCAGCAGTGAAGTCTCGTACAATGAGCAGTTCTTC. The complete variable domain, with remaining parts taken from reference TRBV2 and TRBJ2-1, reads EPEVTQTPSHQVTQMGQEVILRCVPISNHLYFYWYRQILGQKVEFLVSFYNNEISEKSEIFDDQFSVERPDGSNFTLKIRSTKLEDSAMYFCASSEVSYNEQFFGPGTRLTVL.